The 10 T cell receptor beta chains given below trace back to one sample, sequenced in a study of CD8+ T cells in alopecia areata. In each case, RNA was isolated and then reverse transcribed into cDNA as the sequencing template. Clones were sequenced by immunoSEQ multiplex PCR, and TCRdb holds only the in-frame ones, with some missing. The sample gives 110,000 or so clones, roughly 58% of which show up once; 30% is in the top ten. The treatment: oral pan-JAK inhibitor, 5-10 mg twice daily. Sequenced material: CD8+ T cells sorted from blood, taken at week 4, from a patient treated with tofacitinib. The receptors were gathered from a human donor with alopecia areata.

CDR3: CASSFSTWTEAFF. CDR3 DNA sequence: TGTGCCAGCAGCTTCTCGACTTGGACTGAAGCTTTCTTT. The chain couples TRBV7-3 to TRBJ1-1, with D hard to call. The CDR3 sequence is 13 residues long. CDR1 is SGHTA, CDR2 FQGTGA, per germline. Trimming cost V 3 bases and J 5 bases, with 10 bases left between them.

The V gene is TRBV19, the J gene TRBJ1-1, with TRBD1 as a possible D gene (5 bases). The germline V and J ends were trimmed by 6 bases and 4 bases, with 9 bases remaining between them. The CDR3 totals 12 residues. Germline V lookup: CDR1 LNHDA, CDR2 SQIVND (reference sequence). The CDR3 DNA is TGTGCCAGTAGGGGCAGGGTCACTGAAGCTTTCTTT. It yields the protein CASRGRVTEAFF.

V gene TRBV5-1 combines with J gene TRBJ2-3; 14 nucleotides match TRBD2. The CDR3 spans 15 residues. V lost 2 bases, J lost 9 bases, and 5 bases stayed unmatched. Germline V gene lookup returns CDR1 SGHRS and CDR2 YFSETQ. CDR3 nucleotide sequence: TGCGCCAGCAGCTTAGGGACTAGCGGGGGAGACACGCAGTATTTT. It encodes CASSLGTSGGDTQYF.

This chain connects TRBV27 to TRBJ1-2; 9 bases line up with TRBD1. V shed 6 bases, J shed 4 bases, and the junction held 6 bases outside the gene matches. The length of the CDR3 is 14 residues. Germline V CDR1 and CDR2: MNHEY, SMNVEV (reference sequence). The CDR3 bases are TGTGCCAGCAGCCGACAGGGGGAAGTCTATGGCTACACCTTC. It yields the protein CASSRQGEVYGYTF.

The chain recombines TRBV7-6 with TRBJ2-3, with 10 bases fitting TRBD2. The V gene end was trimmed by 5 bases and the J gene end by 0 bases; junction bases not matched to a gene: 8. There are 17 residues in the CDR3. CDR1 and CDR2 (germline): SGHVS, FNYEAQ. CDR3 sequence: CASSRPPSGGSTDTQYF. The CDR3 region has the DNA TGTGCCAGCAGCCGGCCTCCTAGCGGGGGAAGCACAGATACGCAGTATTTT.

The V and J genes are TRBV4-1 and TRBJ2-3; no definite D call. Looked up from germline, CDR1 is MGHRA and CDR2 is YSYEKL. Trimming stripped 2 bases from V and 2 bases from J, with 14 bases between. CDR3 length: 16 residues. As DNA, the CDR3 is TGCGCCAGCAGCCAATGGTCGGGCTTCTCCACAGATACGCAGTATTTT. Translated, it gives CASSQWSGFSTDTQYF.

This clone was recorded only once. The J gene is TRBJ2-2, the V gene TRBV5-1; the D call may be TRBD1 or TRBD2 (5 bases each). V was pared by 0 bases and J by 6 bases, with 18 bases between. The germline V gene has CDR1 SGHRS and CDR2 YFSETQ. The CDR3 is 17 amino acids. The CDR3 bases are TGCGCCAGCAGCTTGGAAGTCTCGGGGATGGGGGCCGGGGAGCTGTTTTTT. The encoded protein is CASSLEVSGMGAGELFF.

The J gene is TRBJ2-1, the V gene TRBV2, with a possible D match to TRBD1 (6 bases). CDR1 SNHLY and CDR2 FYNNEI come from the germline V gene. Trimming took 1 base from V and 3 from J, leaving 13 bases between them. The CDR3 runs to 16 residues. CDR3 loop: CASSEGRGTIYNEQFF. The CDR3 DNA reads as TGTGCCAGCAGTGAAGGAAGGGGGACAATCTACAATGAGCAGTTCTTC.

A note on this clone: Different DNA sequences within this sample yield the same CDR3. The chain links TRBV30 to TRBJ2-3; D is unresolved. The CDR3 sequence is 11 residues long. CDR1 is GTSNPN, CDR2 SVGIG, per germline (reference sequence). Trimming left V 0 bases short and J 6 bases short, with 4 bases between. The CDR3 loop reads CAWSVGDTQYF. For the CDR3, the DNA is TGTGCCTGGAGTGTAGGGGATACGCAGTATTTT. Based on the CDR3 plus reference TRBV30 and TRBJ2-3, the full variable domain is SQTIHQWPATLVQPVGSPLSLECTVEGTSNPNLYWYRQAAGRGLQLLFYSVGIGQISSEVPQNLSASRPQDRQFILSSKKLLLSDSGFYLCAWSVGDTQYFGPGTRLTVL.

In this sample, this clone turned up a few times. This chain connects TRBV5-1 to TRBJ2-7; the D is unclear. The V gene's germline CDR1 is SGHRS and CDR2 YFSETQ. The CDR3 length is 11 residues. Between the trimmed V and J ends, which lost 4 bases and 3 bases, there was a span of 5 bases. This CDR3 is CASSHDYEQYF. As DNA, the CDR3 is TGCGCCAGCAGCCATGACTACGAGCAGTACTTC.